The 28 T cell receptor beta chains in this list originate from one sample, sequenced in a study of shared clonotypes between healthy human individuals. This table comes from immunoSEQ multiplex PCR, and its TCRdb copy is limited to in-frame clones, with some not included. The repertoire has roughly 2.2 million clones, about 90% of them found once; the top ten carry around 0.4%. The sequenced sample consisted of naive CD4+ T cells from PBMCs. Subset noted: CD45RA+ positively selected. These receptors all stem from a man aged 18 to 30 in good health. Some clones in this sample may be carry-over from other donors' samples.

The chain is built from TRBV6-1 and TRBJ2-7; the D gene is possibly TRBD1 (6 bases). Germline V lookup: CDR1 MNHNS, CDR2 SASEGT. The CDR3 runs to 15 residues. V dropped 4 bases and J dropped 2 bases, with 15 bases sitting between them. CDR3: CASSGWDTPPYEQYF. The CDR3 coding sequence is TGTGCCAGCAGTGGCTGGGACACGCCACCCTACGAGCAGTACTTC.

The genes are TRBV28 and TRBJ2-3; the match to TRBD2 covers 9 bases. This CDR3 has 16 residues. J gave up 6 bases and V 5 bases, and 12 bases lay outside the gene matches. Germline values: CDR1 MDHEN, CDR2 SYDVKM. The CDR3 sequence is CASSPWGGRALDTQYF. In DNA form, the CDR3 reads TGTGCCAGCAGTCCATGGGGCGGGAGGGCGTTGGATACGCAGTATTTT. Full variable domain (missing parts from reference TRBV28 and TRBJ2-3): DVKVTQSSRYLVKRTGEKVFLECVQDMDHENMFWYRQDPGLGLRLIYFSYDVKMKEKGDIPEGYSVSREKKERFSLILESASTNQTSMYLCASSPWGGRALDTQYFGPGTRLTVL.

On this clone: Other DNA sequences within the sample encode an identical CDR3. The rearrangement uses TRBV5-1 and TRBJ2-5; maybe TRBD1 (6 bases). CDR3 length equals 14 residues. The germline CDR1 and CDR2 sequences are SGHRS and YFSETQ. V dropped 3 bases and J dropped 1 base, with 10 bases sitting between them. The chain's CDR3 is CASSSLGGQETQYF. CDR3 DNA: TGCGCCAGCAGCTCCCTAGGGGGCCAAGAGACCCAGTACTTC.

V and J are TRBV7-8 and TRBJ1-5; 8 nucleotides match TRBD1. This CDR3 region has 15 residues. Trimming took 5 bases from V and 2 from J; bases not matched to a gene: 5. Germline V gene lookup returns CDR1 SGHVS and CDR2 FQNEAQ. The CDR3 nucleotides are TGTGCCAGCAGCCTAGGGACAGGTCGCAATCAGCCCCAGCATTTT. Its translation is CASSLGTGRNQPQHF.

The rearrangement joins TRBV9 to TRBJ2-3; D may be TRBD1 or TRBD2 (5 bases each). Germline loops: CDR1 SGDLS, CDR2 YYNGEE. Trimming pared 0 bases from V and 1 base from J, leaving 9 bases between. The CDR3 extends over 15 amino acids. The CDR3 reads CASSVDGTRTDTQYF. The CDR3 region has the DNA TGTGCCAGCAGCGTAGACGGGACCCGCACAGATACGCAGTATTTT.

The chain carries TRBV10-3 and TRBJ2-5; D gene unclear. The germline CDR1 and CDR2 sequences are ENHRY and SYGVKD. CDR3 length: 13 amino acids. V lost 3 bases, J lost 5 bases, and 10 bases lay in between. CDR3 DNA: TGTGCCATCAGTGACCCGGACCGGGAGACCCAGTACTTC. As protein: CAISDPDRETQYF.

The gene calls are TRBV5-5 and TRBJ1-1; the match to TRBD1 covers 9 bases. Germline V gene sequence: CDR1 SGHKS, CDR2 YYEKEE (reference sequence). After removal of 2 bases from V and 6 bases from J, the junction contained 11 bases not matched to a gene. This CDR3 comprises 16 residues. CDR3 amino acids: CASSLWGTGRMAEAFF. For the CDR3, the DNA is TGTGCCAGCAGCTTATGGGGGACAGGGAGGATGGCTGAAGCTTTCTTT.

This clone has just one count. The chain couples TRBV6-1 to TRBJ1-4; D is unclear. Trimming pared 4 bases from V and 7 bases from J, leaving 4 bases between. Germline V CDR1 and CDR2: MNHNS, SASEGT. There are 11 residues in the CDR3. In nucleotides, the CDR3 is TGTGCCAGCAGTGCCATTGAAAAACTGTTTTTT. Amino acids: CASSAIEKLFF.

The genes are TRBV7-9 and TRBJ2-4, with TRBD1 as a possible D gene (5 bases). The CDR3 loop spans 13 amino acids. Looked up from germline, CDR1 is SEHNR and CDR2 is FQNEAQ (reference sequence). Trimming removed 5 bases from V and 15 bases from J, with 20 bases in between. The CDR3 here is CASSTDSGVSWYF. The CDR3 DNA follows: TGTGCCAGCAGCACCGACAGTGGGGTATCGTGGTACTTC.

About this clone: The sample has other DNA sequences that encode this CDR3 too. The genes are TRBV30 and TRBJ1-1, with D unclear. V gave up 4 bases and J gave up 1 base, with 4 bases separating them. This CDR3 comprises 11 residues. Looked up from germline, CDR1 is GTSNPN and CDR2 is SVGIG (reference sequence). CDR3: CAWTKNTEAFF. The CDR3 DNA reads as TGTGCCTGGACCAAGAACACTGAAGCTTTCTTT. Looking up the rest from reference TRBV30 and TRBJ1-1 gives the full variable domain: SQTIHQWPATLVQPVGSPLSLECTVEGTSNPNLYWYRQAAGRGLQLLFYSVGIGQISSEVPQNLSASRPQDRQFILSSKKLLLSDSGFYLCAWTKNTEAFFGQGTRLTVV.

The V call is TRBV10-3, the J call TRBJ2-1; 10 nucleotides agree with TRBD2. This CDR3 region has 14 residues. After removal of 2 bases from V and 8 bases from J, the junction contained 3 bases not matched to a gene. The germline gives CDR1 ENHRY, CDR2 SYGVKD. CDR3 coding DNA: TGTGCCATCAGTGAGGAACTAGCGGGACATGAGCAGTTCTTC. It translates to CAISEELAGHEQFF.

This chain joins TRBV7-9 and TRBJ2-7; a weak D match, TRBD1 (5 bases). Germline V lookup: CDR1 SEHNR, CDR2 FQNEAQ (reference sequence). Trimming left V 3 bases short and J 3 bases short, with 12 bases between. This CDR3 contains 14 residues. DNA for the CDR3: TGTGCCAGCAGCTTCGTAGACAGAGGCTACGAGCAGTACTTC. Translated, it gives CASSFVDRGYEQYF.

The rearrangement joins TRBV19 to TRBJ2-7, with D uncertain. Germline V CDR1 and CDR2: LNHDA, SQIVND (reference sequence). Between the trimmed V and J ends, which lost 3 bases and 3 bases, there was a span of 9 bases. The CDR3 covers 13 residues. As DNA, the CDR3 is TGTGCCAGTAGTATCGGCCCCCGCTACGAGCAGTACTTC. Protein: CASSIGPRYEQYF.

The chain joins TRBV19 to TRBJ2-1, with 7 bases fitting TRBD2. Germline lookup yields CDR1 LNHDA and CDR2 SQIVND (reference sequence). Trimming took 9 bases from V and 10 from J; bases not matched to a gene: 21. The CDR3 spans 16 residues. The CDR3 protein is CASRPNRDYLNEEQFF. CDR3 DNA: TGTGCCAGCCGCCCAAACCGGGACTACCTCAATGAGGAGCAGTTCTTC.

The genes are TRBV7-9 and TRBJ2-3; the match to TRBD1 covers 9 bases. Losses at the gene ends were 6 bases for V and 4 bases for J; bases not matched to a gene: 5. This CDR3 region has 14 residues. Per germline, CDR1 SEHNR and CDR2 FQNEAQ (reference sequence). The CDR3 spells CASSGTGGADTQYF. The CDR3 DNA reads as TGTGCCAGCAGTGGTACAGGGGGCGCAGATACGCAGTATTTT.

The CDR3 DNA is TGTGATCCACAGGGGGCGACTAACTATGGCTACACCTTC. Protein: CDPQGATNYGYTF. The V and J genes are TRBV28 and TRBJ1-2; 9 bases map to TRBD1. Looked up from germline, CDR1 is MDHEN and CDR2 is SYDVKM. This CDR3 comprises 13 residues.

A note on this clone: A junction boundary mismatches the germline segment, possibly from a read error. Other DNA sequences in the sample encode the same CDR3. The chain links TRBV7-2 to TRBJ2-7; the D is unclear. Per germline, CDR1 SGHTA and CDR2 FQGNSA. CDR3 size: 11 residues. The chain's CDR3 is CASSLHYEQYF. CDR3 bases: TGTGCCAGCAGCTTGCACTACGAACAGTACTTC.

The V call is TRBV6-5, the J call TRBJ1-5; D is uncertain. Trimming pared 8 bases from V and 1 base from J, leaving 15 bases between. The CDR3 length is 15 residues. The germline V gene has CDR1 MNHEY and CDR2 SVGAGI. The CDR3 is CASGRQPYSNQPQHF. The CDR3 DNA is TGTGCCAGCGGACGGCAACCCTACAGCAATCAGCCCCAGCATTTT.

This clone was picked up a small number of times. The sample carries other DNA sequences with the same CDR3. This sequence joins TRBV28 and TRBJ1-2; the match to TRBD1 covers 12 bases. With 5 bases clipped from V and 2 bases from J, the junction kept 0 bases outside the gene matches. CDR3 size: 14 residues. Looked up from germline, CDR1 is MDHEN and CDR2 is SYDVKM. Here the CDR3 DNA reads TGTGCCAGCAGTGGGACAGGGGGCAACTATGGCTACACCTTC. Amino acid sequence: CASSGTGGNYGYTF.

The chain is built from TRBV5-6 and TRBJ1-2; 11 nucleotides line up with TRBD1. Trimming at V came to 4 bases and at J to 7 bases, leaving 9 bases not matched to a gene. The V gene's germline CDR1 is SGHDT and CDR2 YYEEEE. This CDR3 contains 15 residues. The CDR3 loop is CASSRRTGGIGGYTF. In DNA, the CDR3 is TGTGCCAGCAGCCGCCGGACAGGGGGCATCGGTGGCTACACCTTC.

As regards this clone: The sample contains more than one DNA sequence encoding this CDR3. This sequence joins TRBV7-2 and TRBJ2-3; D unclear. The CDR3 consists of 11 residues. CDR1 and CDR2 from the germline V gene are SGHTA and FQGNSA. The V gene lost 5 bases and the J gene lost 6 bases, with 6 bases spanning the gap. Written as DNA, the CDR3 is TGTGCCAGCAGCCTGCTGGATACGCAGTATTTT. Translated: CASSLLDTQYF.

V and J are TRBV28 and TRBJ2-3, with D possibly called TRBD1 or TRBD2 (6 bases each). CDR3 length equals 16 residues. V was pared by 2 bases and J by 4 bases, with 16 bases between. From germline, CDR1 is MDHEN and CDR2 SYDVKM. Here the CDR3 DNA reads TGTGCCAGCAGTTTAAGGAGGGGGGTGAGGGCAGATACGCAGTATTTT. This encodes CASSLRRGVRADTQYF. Supplemented by reference TRBV28 and TRBJ2-3, the full variable domain reads DVKVTQSSRYLVKRTGEKVFLECVQDMDHENMFWYRQDPGLGLRLIYFSYDVKMKEKGDIPEGYSVSREKKERFSLILESASTNQTSMYLCASSLRRGVRADTQYFGPGTRLTVL.

This clone has more than one count but fewer than ten. The chain is built from TRBV6-6 and TRBJ1-1; a possible D gene is TRBD1 (6 bases). From germline, CDR1 is MNHNY and CDR2 SVGAGI (reference sequence). The CDR3 extends over 14 amino acids. The V end was cut by 0 bases, the J end by 5 bases, with 10 bases between. CDR3 protein: CASSYSEGGTEAFF. CDR3 DNA sequence: TGTGCCAGCAGTTACTCTGAAGGGGGGACTGAAGCTTTCTTT.

As regards this clone: Other DNA sequences in the same sample also yield this CDR3. The chain recombines TRBV5-1 with TRBJ1-5; D is uncertain. The CDR3 consists of 14 residues. Trimming removed 4 bases from V and 1 base from J, with 9 bases in between. Per the germline V gene, CDR1 is SGHRS and CDR2 is YFSETQ. The CDR3: CASSPDGSNQPQHF. DNA of the CDR3: TGCGCCAGCAGCCCGGACGGGAGCAATCAGCCCCAGCATTTT. Using reference TRBV5-1 and TRBJ1-5 for the parts outside the CDR3, the full variable domain is KAGVTQTPRYLIKTRGQQVTLSCSPISGHRSVSWYQQTPGQGLQFLFEYFSETQRNKGNFPGRFSGRQFSNSRSEMNVSTLELGDSALYLCASSPDGSNQPQHFGDGTRLSIL.

Concerning this clone itself: This sample also contains other DNA sequences that code for the same CDR3. The V gene is TRBV6-1, the J gene TRBJ2-7; D perhaps matches TRBD2 (5 bases). CDR3 length: 14 amino acids. In germline, CDR1 is MNHNS, CDR2 SASEGT. V was shortened by 2 bases and J by 0 bases, with 8 bases between the two germline ends. DNA for the CDR3: TGTGCCAGCAGTGAATTGGGGAGCTCCTACGAGCAGTACTTC. This sequence encodes CASSELGSSYEQYF.

Details on this clone: This CDR3 is also generated by other DNA sequences in the sample. V is TRBV5-6 and J is TRBJ2-7; no firm D call. The CDR3 has 11 residues. V was cut by 3 bases and J by 4 bases, with 5 bases left in between. Germline CDR1 and CDR2: SGHDT and YYEEEE. CDR3 nucleotides: TGTGCCAGCAGCTCCAATTACGAGCAGTACTTC. Translation: CASSSNYEQYF.

The chain couples TRBV19 to TRBJ2-3; 8 positions agree with TRBD2. V lost 6 bases, J lost 0 bases, and 5 bases stayed unmatched. CDR1 and CDR2 from the germline V gene are LNHDA and SQIVND (reference sequence). This CDR3 is 15 amino acids long. CDR3 coding DNA: TGTGCCAGTAGGAAACTAGCGGCGAGCACAGATACGCAGTATTTT. This gives the protein CASRKLAASTDTQYF.

The rearrangement uses TRBV5-3 and TRBJ2-7; tentatively, D is TRBD2 (6 bases). Being an ORF, TRBV5-3 has a function that is uncertain. CDR3 length: 14 amino acids. V was clipped by 4 bases and J by 3 bases, with 14 bases between them. The CDR3 reads CARSTGLASYEQYF. The CDR3 nucleotides are TGTGCCAGAAGCACGGGACTCGCGAGCTACGAGCAGTACTTC.